This is a list of T cell receptor beta chains from one sample in a study of cytomegalovirus exposure and HLA in healthy donors. Here immunoSEQ multiplex PCR was the method, and the copy in TCRdb shows in-frame clones only, minus some. The repertoire has approximately 170,000 clones, almost 75% of them found once; the top ten carry around 3.2%. The sample comprised PBMCs. All receptors come from a woman younger than 45 in good health and CMV-seropositive. Each CDR3 is given with its conserved first and last residue. The D gene is left open where the match is weak. For some rows the clone size is stated as once, few or many, or as a class when expanded; others skip it.

NA	TRBV5-1	TRBJ2-1	TRBD2	TGCGCCAGCAGCCGTGAGACTAGCGGAGCCTACAATGAGCAGTTCTTC	CASSRETSGAYNEQFF
NA	TRBV28	TRBJ2-1	TRBD2	TGTGCCAGTCCGCCTTCTAGCGGGGTTTACAATGAGCAGTTCTTC	CASPPSSGVYNEQFF
NA	TRBV7-6	TRBJ2-7	TRBD1	TGTGCCAGCAGCCCCGCGGGACAGGGCTACGAGCAGTACTTC	CASSPAGQGYEQYF
NA	TRBV5-1	TRBJ2-5	NA	TGCGCCAGCAGCTTGATTCCGGGTTCGGAGACCCAGTACTTC	CASSLIPGSETQYF
NA	TRBV7-8	TRBJ2-2	TRBD2	TGTGCCAGCACCGAGGGGCGGGAGTTTGCCACCGGGGAGCTGTTTTTT	CASTEGREFATGELFF
few	TRBV9	TRBJ2-7	NA	TGTGCCAGCAGCGAAAGTCTAGTATCCGAGCAGTACTTC	CASSESLVSEQYF
NA	TRBV27	TRBJ2-7	TRBD1	TGTGCCAGCAGTTTTCCGGGACAGGGGGCTTCTTTCGCCTACGAGCAGTACTTC	CASSFPGQGASFAYEQYF
NA	TRBV7-6	TRBJ2-1	TRBD2	TGTGCCAGCAGCTCGATGCCGGGACTAGCTAGTAATGAGCAGTTCTTC	CASSSMPGLASNEQFF
NA	TRBV6-1	TRBJ2-7	TRBD2	TGTGCCAGCAGTGTCGTCGCTAGCGGGAGGAACGAGCAGTACTTC	CASSVVASGRNEQYF
NA	TRBV6-5	TRBJ2-7	NA	TGTGCCAGCAGTTACTCGAGTGGGGGCGGCGAGCAGTACTTC	CASSYSSGGGEQYF
NA	TRBV6-5	TRBJ2-3	NA	TGTGCCAGCAGTTACCAAGCCGCTAGCACAGATACGCAGTATTTT	CASSYQAASTDTQYF
NA	TRBV19	TRBJ2-2	NA	TGTGCCAGTAGTGGGGCCCGGGACTACACCGGGGAGCTGTTTTTT	CASSGARDYTGELFF
few	TRBV5-4	TRBJ1-1	NA	TGTGCCAGCAGCTTGGCCCAGAACACTGAAGCTTTCTTT	CASSLAQNTEAFF
few	TRBV5-5	TRBJ2-7	NA	TGTGCCAGCAGCTTGGTAGCGGTTAGCTCCTACGAGCAGTACTTC	CASSLVAVSSYEQYF
NA	TRBV11-2	TRBJ1-1	NA	TGTGCCAGCAGCCCAGAGGTCGGCACTAACACTGAAGCTTTCTTT	CASSPEVGTNTEAFF
few	TRBV7-2	TRBJ2-4	NA	TGTGCCAGCAGCCAACCGACAGTCAAAAACATTCAGTACTTC	CASSQPTVKNIQYF
once	TRBV2	TRBJ2-1	NA	TGTGCCAGCAGACGGGTAAAGGATGAGCAGTTCTTC	CASRRVKDEQFF
once	TRBV2	TRBJ1-2	TRBD1	TGTGCCAGCATTCCGGGACAGGGGCATGGCTACACCTTC	CASIPGQGHGYTF
few	TRBV23-1	TRBJ2-7	NA	TGCGCCAGCAGTCAGGGGGGCTACGAGCAGTACTTC	CASSQGGYEQYF
NA	TRBV27	TRBJ1-5	TRBD1	TGTGCCAGCAGAGGACAGGGGGAACGTGCCCAGGGACTTTATAGCAATCAGCCCCAGCATTTT	CASRGQGERAQGLYSNQPQHF
NA	TRBV19	TRBJ2-3	NA	TGTGCCAGTAGCCCAATGGGAGCGGATACGCAGTATTTT	CASSPMGADTQYF
NA	TRBV27	TRBJ2-7	TRBD1	TGTGCCAGCAGTTTACGGGGACAGGGATCATACGAGCAGTACTTC	CASSLRGQGSYEQYF
NA	TRBV28	TRBJ1-2	NA	TGTGCCAGCAGTCGTGGCGGGGGGCTCTATGGCTACACCTTC	CASSRGGGLYGYTF
NA	TRBV2	TRBJ1-1	NA	TGTGCCAGCAGTGATAGGGAACAGGAGCCGGACACTGAAGCTTTCTTT	CASSDREQEPDTEAFF
once	TRBV7-9	TRBJ2-7	TRBD2	TGTGCCAGCAGCTTAGCGTCCGGGACTAGCGGGCTAGCCATCCACGAGCAGTACTTC	CASSLASGTSGLAIHEQYF
NA	TRBV29-1	TRBJ2-2	NA	TGCAGCGTCGCCGGGACATCAGCCACCGGGGAGCTGTTTTTT	CSVAGTSATGELFF
NA	TRBV4-2	TRBJ2-3	TRBD2	TGTGCCAGCAGCCAAGATAACCCTAGCGGGGGGGGAAGCACAGATACGCAGTATTTT	CASSQDNPSGGGSTDTQYF
NA	TRBV28	TRBJ2-1	NA	TGTGCCAGCAGTTTACCGGTTTTGAATGAGCAGTTCTTC	CASSLPVLNEQFF
few	TRBV11-3	TRBJ2-1	TRBD2	TGTGCCAGCAGCTTAGATGGTCGGGAGGGGAAGGATGAGCAGTTCTTC	CASSLDGREGKDEQFF
NA	TRBV10-1	TRBJ1-4	NA	TGCGCCAGCAGTGAAGGGAGTTCAACTAATGAAAAACTGTTTTTT	CASSEGSSTNEKLFF
few	TRBV28	TRBJ1-5	TRBD1	TGTGCCAGCAGGTTCTGGACAGGGGGAGTTCAGCCCCAGCATTTT	CASRFWTGGVQPQHF
NA	TRBV6-5	TRBJ1-5	NA	TGTGCCAGCAGCCTAGATTCCAATCAGCCCCAGCATTTT	CASSLDSNQPQHF
NA	TRBV5-4	TRBJ2-1	TRBD2	TGTGCCAGCAGCTTGTTGCTAGCGGGGGTACGGGAGCAGTTCTTC	CASSLLLAGVREQFF